This T cell receptor (beta chain) was identified in a study of regulatory T cells in long-lasting Graves disease. Per germline, CDR1 MDHEN and CDR2 SYDVKM. Trimming pared 3 bases from V and 4 bases from J, leaving 13 bases between. The CDR3 extends over 14 amino acids. Indicated time point: persistent/refractory GD, antithyroid drugs over 5 years with positive TRAb. Preparation of the TCR library used RNA extracted from PBMCs. The diagnosis of Graves' disease used American Thyroid Association guidelines. In building TCR beta libraries, iRepertoire HTBI primers were used together with Arm-PCR of CDR3 regions. TCRdb reanalysed the multiplex PCR reads using MiXCR and keeps one entry per CDR3 protein. The sample carries 300,000 to 400,000 distinct CDR3 sequences, about 19% recorded once. Findings and limits, study-wide: Clonotypes that were public and shared totalled fewer than 3,500 in persistent patients versus 800 to 1,000 in new patients.

This clonotype was seen at least ten times. Its target is not known. The clonotype was recovered from a female donor with Graves disease. The sample consisted of peripheral blood mononuclear cells (PBMCs), taken when the disease was refractory, from a patient treated with antithyroid drugs. The chain recombines TRBV28 with TRBJ2-7, with D tentatively TRBD2 (6 bases). The DNA of the CDR3 is TGTGCCAGCAGTTTCGGAGGGGCCCATTACGAGCAGTACTTC. Its translation is CASSFGGAHYEQYF.